This T cell receptor beta chain is drawn from a study of T cell responses to AZD1222 COVID-19 vaccine. Study outcomes and limitations: Repertoire sampling was restricted to post-peak T cell response timepoints. Nearly half of spike-specific TCRs reportedly target unmutated variant regions. Among AZD1222 vaccinees, only six were seropositive at baseline.

The analysis combined second doses at about 4 or about 12 weeks. Unmatched junction bases numbered 4, after V lost 6 bases and J lost 1 base. The CDR3 extends over 14 amino acids. The germline CDR1 and CDR2 sequences are MNHEY and SVGAGI. Assay: immunoSEQ multiplex PCR; the TCRdb copy retains only in-frame clones and omits some. The table records over 110,000 clones, 90% of them present only once. Comments on this clone: Its antigen is not known.

The V call is TRBV6-5, the J call TRBJ2-3; 7 bases map to TRBD2. The sample here was peripheral blood, taken 28 days after the second AZD1222 dose. The source of this sequence is an adult who received the AZD1222 COVID-19 vaccine. CDR3 sequence (DNA): TGTGCCAGCAGGACTAGCAGAGGCACAGATACGCAGTATTTT. Its translation: CASRTSRGTDTQYF.